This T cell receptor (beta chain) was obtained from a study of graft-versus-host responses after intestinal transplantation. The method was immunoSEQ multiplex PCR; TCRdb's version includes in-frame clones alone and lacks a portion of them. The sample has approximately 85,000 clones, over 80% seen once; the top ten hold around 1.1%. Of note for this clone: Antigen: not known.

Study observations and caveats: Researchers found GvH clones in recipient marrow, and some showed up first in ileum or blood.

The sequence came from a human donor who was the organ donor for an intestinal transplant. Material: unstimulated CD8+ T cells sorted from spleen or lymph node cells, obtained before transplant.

The CDR3 spells CATSNGGDRPGGYTF. CDR3 DNA sequence: TGTGCCACCAGCAACGGCGGAGACAGGCCGGGTGGCTACACCTTC. The chain recombines TRBV15 with TRBJ1-2; a weak D match, TRBD1 (6 bases). The V gene's germline CDR1 is LNHNV and CDR2 YYDKDF (reference sequence). V was pared by 4 bases and J by 7 bases, with 19 bases between. This CDR3 region has 15 residues.